This T cell receptor (beta chain) was recovered during a study of PD-1 blockade in mismatch repair-deficient tumors. Findings of the study overall: Rapid post-treatment expansion, then contraction, generally preceding radiologic response, marked tumor-resident clones.

PCR or immunohistochemistry showed mismatch repair deficiency in every enrolled patient. This clone was counted a single time. Its antigen is not known. Method: immunoSEQ multiplex PCR; TCRdb's copy keeps in-frame clones and lacks some. The sample includes approximately 50,000 clones, 78% of them seen just once. The CDR3 has 16 amino acids. V was cut by 0 bases and J by 2 bases, with 8 bases left in between. The germline V gene has CDR1 LGHNA and CDR2 YSLEER. This clonotype was obtained from an adult with mismatch repair-deficient cancer. This chain links TRBV4-3 with TRBJ2-6, with TRBD2 as a possible D gene (5 bases). The specimen was peripheral blood, collected 4 weeks after starting pembrolizumab. The CDR3 reads CASSQERETGANVLTF. DNA for the CDR3: TGCGCCAGCAGCCAAGAGAGGGAGACTGGGGCCAACGTCCTGACTTTC.